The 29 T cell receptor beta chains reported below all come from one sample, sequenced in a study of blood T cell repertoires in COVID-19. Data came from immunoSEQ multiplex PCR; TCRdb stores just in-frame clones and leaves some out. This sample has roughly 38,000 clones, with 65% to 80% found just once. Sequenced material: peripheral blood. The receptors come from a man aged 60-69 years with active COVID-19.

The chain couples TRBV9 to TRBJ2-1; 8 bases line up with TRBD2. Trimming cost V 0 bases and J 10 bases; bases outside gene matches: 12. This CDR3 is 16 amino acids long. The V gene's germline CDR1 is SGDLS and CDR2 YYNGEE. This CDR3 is CASSVDPAGGWREQFF. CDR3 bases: TGTGCCAGCAGCGTAGACCCGGCGGGGGGCTGGCGGGAGCAGTTCTTC.

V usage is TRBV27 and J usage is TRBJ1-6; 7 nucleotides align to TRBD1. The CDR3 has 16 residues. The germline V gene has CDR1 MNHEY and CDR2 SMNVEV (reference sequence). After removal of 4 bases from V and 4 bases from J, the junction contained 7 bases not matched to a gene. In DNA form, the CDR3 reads TGTGCCAGCAGTTCGAGACCGGGACAGTATAATTCACCCCTCCACTTT. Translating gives CASSSRPGQYNSPLHF.

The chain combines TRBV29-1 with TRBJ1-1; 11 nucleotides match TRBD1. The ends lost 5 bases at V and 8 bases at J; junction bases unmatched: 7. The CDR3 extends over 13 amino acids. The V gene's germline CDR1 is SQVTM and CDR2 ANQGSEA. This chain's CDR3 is CSVRTGGVGEAFF. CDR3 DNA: TGCAGCGTTCGGACAGGGGGCGTTGGGGAAGCTTTCTTT.

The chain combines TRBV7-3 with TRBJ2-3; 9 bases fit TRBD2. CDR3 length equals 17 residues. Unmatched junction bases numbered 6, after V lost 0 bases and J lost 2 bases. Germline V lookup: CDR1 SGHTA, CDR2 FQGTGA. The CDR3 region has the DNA TGTGCCAGCAGCTTAACCGGAGGCGGGAGGGCCACAGATACGCAGTATTTT. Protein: CASSLTGGGRATDTQYF. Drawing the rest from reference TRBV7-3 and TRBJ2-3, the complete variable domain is GAGVSQTPSNKVTEKGKYVELRCDPISGHTALYWYRQSLGQGPEFLIYFQGTGAADDSGLPNDRFFAVRPEGSVSTLKIQRTERGDSAVYLCASSLTGGGRATDTQYFGPGTRLTVL.

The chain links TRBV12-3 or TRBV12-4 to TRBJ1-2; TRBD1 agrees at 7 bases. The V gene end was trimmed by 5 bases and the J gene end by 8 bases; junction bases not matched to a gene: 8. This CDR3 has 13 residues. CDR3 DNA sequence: TGTGCCAGCAGTGATAGACAGGGCCGGGGCTACACCTTC. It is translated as CASSDRQGRGYTF.

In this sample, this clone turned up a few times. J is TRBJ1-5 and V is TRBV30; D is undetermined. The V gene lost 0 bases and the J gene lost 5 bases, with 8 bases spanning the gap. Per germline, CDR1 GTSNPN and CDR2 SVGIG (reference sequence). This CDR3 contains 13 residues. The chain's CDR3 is CAWSVNRDQPQHF. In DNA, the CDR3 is TGTGCCTGGAGTGTAAACAGAGATCAGCCCCAGCATTTT.

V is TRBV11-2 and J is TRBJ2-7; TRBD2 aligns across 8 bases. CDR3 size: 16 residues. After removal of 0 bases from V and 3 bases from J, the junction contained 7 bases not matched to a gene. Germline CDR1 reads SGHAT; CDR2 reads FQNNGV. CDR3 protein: CASSLDPSGRGYEQYF. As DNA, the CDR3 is TGTGCCAGCAGCTTAGATCCCAGCGGGAGAGGCTACGAGCAGTACTTC.

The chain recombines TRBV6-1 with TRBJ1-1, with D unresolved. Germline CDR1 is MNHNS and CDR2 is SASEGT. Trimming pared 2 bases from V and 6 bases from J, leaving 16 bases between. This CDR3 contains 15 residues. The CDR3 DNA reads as TGTGCCAGCAGTGAATTGTACCCGGGTAGGTCTGAAGCTTTCTTT. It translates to CASSELYPGRSEAFF.

In DNA, the CDR3 is TGTGCCAGCAGCACGACAGGGAACTATGGCTACACCTTC. It encodes CASSTTGNYGYTF. The chain recombines TRBV11-2 with TRBJ1-2; 7 nucleotides agree with TRBD1. V shed 5 bases, J shed 2 bases, and the junction held 2 bases outside the gene matches. The germline V gene encodes CDR1 SGHAT and CDR2 FQNNGV. This CDR3 is 13 amino acids long.

The CDR3 reads CASSYGEEAYNEQFF. CDR3 nucleotide sequence: TGTGCCAGCAGTTACGGTGAGGAGGCATACAATGAGCAGTTCTTC. V gene TRBV6-5 combines with J gene TRBJ2-1; perhaps TRBD2 as D (5 bases). V dropped 2 bases and J dropped 4 bases, with 12 bases sitting between them. The CDR3 is 15 residues long. From germline, CDR1 is MNHEY and CDR2 SVGAGI.

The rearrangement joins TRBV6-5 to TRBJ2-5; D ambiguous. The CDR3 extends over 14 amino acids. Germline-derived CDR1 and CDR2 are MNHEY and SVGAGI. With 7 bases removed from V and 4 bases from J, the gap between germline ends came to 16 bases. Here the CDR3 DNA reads TGTGCCAGCATCCCTTATCGGCTAGGAGAGACCCAGTACTTC. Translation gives CASIPYRLGETQYF.

CDR3 residues: CASSYSPSGGSDTQYF. The CDR3 DNA reads TGTGCCAGCAGTTACTCCCCTAGCGGGGGCTCAGATACGCAGTATTTT. The V gene is TRBV6-5, the J gene TRBJ2-3, with 10 bases aligning to TRBD2. Germline loops: CDR1 MNHEY, CDR2 SVGAGI. CDR3 length equals 16 residues. V trimming: 0 bases; J trimming: 4 bases; junction bases outside the gene matches: 4.

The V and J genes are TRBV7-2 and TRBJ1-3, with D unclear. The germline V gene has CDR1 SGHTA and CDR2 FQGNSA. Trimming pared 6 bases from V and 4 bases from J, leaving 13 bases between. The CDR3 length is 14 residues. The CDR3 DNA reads TGTGCCAGCAGTTCCGGGTTCGGGGGAAACACCATATATTTT. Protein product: CASSSGFGGNTIYF.

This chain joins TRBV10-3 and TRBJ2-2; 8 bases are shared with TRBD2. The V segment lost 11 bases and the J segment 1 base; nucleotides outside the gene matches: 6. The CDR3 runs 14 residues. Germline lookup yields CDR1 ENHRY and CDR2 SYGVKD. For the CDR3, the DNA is TGTGCCGCAGCCCGGGAGGGGAACACCGGGGAGCTGTTTTTT. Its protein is CAAAREGNTGELFF.

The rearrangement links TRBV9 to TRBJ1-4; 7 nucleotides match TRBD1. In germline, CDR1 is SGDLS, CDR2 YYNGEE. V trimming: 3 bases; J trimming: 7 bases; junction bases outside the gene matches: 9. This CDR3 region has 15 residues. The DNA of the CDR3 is TGTGCCAGCAGCGGCTCGACAGGGAGATCTGAAAAACTGTTTTTT. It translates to CASSGSTGRSEKLFF.

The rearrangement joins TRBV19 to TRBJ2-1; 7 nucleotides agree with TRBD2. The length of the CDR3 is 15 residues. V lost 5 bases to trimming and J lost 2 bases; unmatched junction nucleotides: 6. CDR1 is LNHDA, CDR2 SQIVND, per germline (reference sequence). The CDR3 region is CASSPSAGAYNEQFF. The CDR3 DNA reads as TGTGCCAGTAGTCCCTCTGCGGGAGCCTACAATGAGCAGTTCTTC.

The CDR3: CASSLLAGQTGEQFF. As DNA, the CDR3 is TGTGCCAGCAGCCTACTAGCGGGGCAGACTGGTGAGCAGTTCTTC. This sequence joins TRBV7-2 and TRBJ2-1, with 10 nucleotides matching TRBD2. The CDR3 contains 15 residues. V lost 5 bases, J lost 9 bases, and 10 bases stayed unmatched. Looked up from germline, CDR1 is SGHTA and CDR2 is FQGNSA. Together with reference TRBV7-2 and TRBJ2-1, the CDR3 gives the full variable domain: GAGVSQSPSNKVTEKGKDVELRCDPISGHTALYWYRQSLGQGLEFLIYFQGNSAPDKSGLPSDRFSAERTGGSVSTLTIQRTQQEDSAVYLCASSLLAGQTGEQFFGPGTRLTVL.

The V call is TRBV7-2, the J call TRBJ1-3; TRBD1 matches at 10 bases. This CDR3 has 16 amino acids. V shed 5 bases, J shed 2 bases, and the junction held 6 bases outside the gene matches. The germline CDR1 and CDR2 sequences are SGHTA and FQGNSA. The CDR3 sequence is CASSPGQGRAGNTIYF. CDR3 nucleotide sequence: TGTGCCAGCAGCCCGGGACAGGGGAGAGCTGGAAACACCATATATTTT.

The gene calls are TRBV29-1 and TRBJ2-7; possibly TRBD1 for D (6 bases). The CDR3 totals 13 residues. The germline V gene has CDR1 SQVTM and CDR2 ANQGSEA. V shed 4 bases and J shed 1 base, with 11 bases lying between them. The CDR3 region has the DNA TGCAGCGTTGGCCCAGGGGCTTCCTACGAGCAGTACTTC. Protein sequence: CSVGPGASYEQYF.

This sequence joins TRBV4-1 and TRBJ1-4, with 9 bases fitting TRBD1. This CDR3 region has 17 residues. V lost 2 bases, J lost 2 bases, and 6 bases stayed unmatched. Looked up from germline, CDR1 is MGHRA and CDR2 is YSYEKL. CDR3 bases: TGCGCCAGCAGCCAAACTGGACAGGGGTCGACTAATGAAAAACTGTTTTTT. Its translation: CASSQTGQGSTNEKLFF.

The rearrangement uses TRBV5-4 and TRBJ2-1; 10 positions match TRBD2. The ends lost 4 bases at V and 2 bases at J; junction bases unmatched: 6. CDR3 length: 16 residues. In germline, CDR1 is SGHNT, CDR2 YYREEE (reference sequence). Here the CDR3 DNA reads TGTGCCAGCAGCCCGACTAGCGGGCGAACCTACAATGAGCAGTTCTTC. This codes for CASSPTSGRTYNEQFF. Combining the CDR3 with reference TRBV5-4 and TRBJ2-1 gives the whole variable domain ETGVTQSPTHLIKTRGQQVTLRCSSQSGHNTVSWYQQALGQGPQFIFQYYREEENGRGNFPPRFSGLQFPNYSSELNVNALELDDSALYLCASSPTSGRTYNEQFFGPGTRLTVL.

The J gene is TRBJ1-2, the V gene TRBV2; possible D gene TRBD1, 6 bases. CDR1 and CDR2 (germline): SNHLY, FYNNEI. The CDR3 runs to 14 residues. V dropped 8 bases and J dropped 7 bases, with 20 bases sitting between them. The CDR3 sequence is CASAFRDTTVGYTF. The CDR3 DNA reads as TGTGCCAGCGCCTTCCGGGACACGACCGTTGGCTACACCTTC.

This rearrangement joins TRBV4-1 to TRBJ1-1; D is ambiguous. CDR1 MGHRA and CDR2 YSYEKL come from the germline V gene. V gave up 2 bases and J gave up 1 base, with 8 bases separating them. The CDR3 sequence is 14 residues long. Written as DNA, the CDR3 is TGCGCCAGCAGCCAATTACTAGCGAACACTGAAGCTTTCTTT. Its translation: CASSQLLANTEAFF.

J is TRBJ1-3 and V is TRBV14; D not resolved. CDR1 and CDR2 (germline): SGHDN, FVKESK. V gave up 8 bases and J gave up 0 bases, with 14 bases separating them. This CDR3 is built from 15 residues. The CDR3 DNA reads TGTGCCAGCGGCTTTGGCGGCAGCTCTGGAAACACCATATATTTT. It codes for CASGFGGSSGNTIYF.

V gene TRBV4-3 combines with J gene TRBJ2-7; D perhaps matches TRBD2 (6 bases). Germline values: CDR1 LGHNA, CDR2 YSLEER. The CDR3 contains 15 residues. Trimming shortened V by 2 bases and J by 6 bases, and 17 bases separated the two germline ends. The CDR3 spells CASSQQTGGGGEQYF. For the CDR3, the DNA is TGCGCCAGCAGCCAACAGACCGGGGGAGGAGGCGAGCAGTACTTC.

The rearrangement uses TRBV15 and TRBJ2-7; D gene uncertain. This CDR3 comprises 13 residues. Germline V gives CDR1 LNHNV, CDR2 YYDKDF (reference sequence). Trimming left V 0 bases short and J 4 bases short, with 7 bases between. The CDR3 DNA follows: TGTGCCACCAGCAGAGATCCAGGATACGAGCAGTACTTC. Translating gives CATSRDPGYEQYF.

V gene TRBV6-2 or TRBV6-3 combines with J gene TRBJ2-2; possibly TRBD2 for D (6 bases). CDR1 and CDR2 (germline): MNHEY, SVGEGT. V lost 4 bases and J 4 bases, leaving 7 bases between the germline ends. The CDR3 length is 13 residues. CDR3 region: CASSSGSTGELFF. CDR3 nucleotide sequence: TGTGCCAGCAGTTCCGGGAGCACCGGGGAGCTGTTTTTT.

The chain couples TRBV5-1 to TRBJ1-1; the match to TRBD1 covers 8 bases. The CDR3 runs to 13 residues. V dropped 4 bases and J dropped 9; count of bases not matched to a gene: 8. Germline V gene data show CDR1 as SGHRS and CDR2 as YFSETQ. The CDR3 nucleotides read TGCGCCAGCAGCGCAGGACAGGGTGTGAAAGCTTTCTTT. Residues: CASSAGQGVKAFF.

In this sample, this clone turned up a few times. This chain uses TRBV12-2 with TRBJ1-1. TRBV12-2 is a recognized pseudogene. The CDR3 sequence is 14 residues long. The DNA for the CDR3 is TGTGCAAGTTCTGTAGCGGTCCTGAACACTGAAGCTTTCTTT. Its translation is CASSVAVLNTEAFF.